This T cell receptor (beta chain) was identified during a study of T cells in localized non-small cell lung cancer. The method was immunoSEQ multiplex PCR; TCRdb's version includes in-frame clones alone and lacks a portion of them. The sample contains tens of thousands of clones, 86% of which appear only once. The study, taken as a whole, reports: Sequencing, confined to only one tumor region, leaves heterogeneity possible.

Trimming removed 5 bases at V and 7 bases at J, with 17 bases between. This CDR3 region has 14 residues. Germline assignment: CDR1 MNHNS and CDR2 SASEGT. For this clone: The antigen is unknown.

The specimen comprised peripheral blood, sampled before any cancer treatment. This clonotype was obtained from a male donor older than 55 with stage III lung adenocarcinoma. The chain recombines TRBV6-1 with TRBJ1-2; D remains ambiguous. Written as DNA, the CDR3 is TGTGCCAGCAGTACCGGTTCTATCCAGCTTGGCTACACCTTC. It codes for CASSTGSIQLGYTF.